This T cell receptor beta chain comes out of a study of blood T cell repertoires in COVID-19. TCRdb's table, derived via immunoSEQ multiplex PCR, lists solely in-frame clones and lacks some. The top ten hold roughly 4.2% of the sample, which has 350,000 or so clones, 65% to 90% seen once. V trimming: 3 bases; J trimming: 5 bases; junction bases outside the gene matches: 5. Germline V gene lookup returns CDR1 SEHNR and CDR2 FQNEAQ (reference sequence). The CDR3 is 16 amino acids. The source material was PBMCs or T cells enriched from blood (not recorded which). The clonotype originates from a woman between 40 and 50 years old with acute COVID-19. J is TRBJ2-1 and V is TRBV7-9; 12 bases agree with TRBD2. CDR3 region: CASSFPTSGGHNEQFF. DNA of the CDR3: TGTGCCAGCAGCTTCCCGACTAGCGGGGGCCACAATGAGCAGTTCTTC.